This TCR beta chain was sequenced in a study of T cells expressing NK-cell markers. TCRdb derives one entry per CDR3 protein from the 5' RACE reads, leaving out DNA. This sample's table reports fewer than 550,000 distinct CDR3 sequences. Germline-derived CDR1 and CDR2 are SGHRS and YFSETQ. The CDR3 length is 18 residues. The chain is built from TRBV5-1 and TRBJ1-2; TCRdb's assignment of TRBD1 cannot be checked, as there is no DNA. The source material was blood T cells: a sorted CD56 or NKG2C T cell subset, CD4+ or CD8+ T cells, or bulk PBMC T cells (not recorded which). The receptor comes from a woman between 45 and 60 years old in good health. This chain's CDR3 is CASSAGTGGRVFNYGYTF.